These T cell receptor beta chains were read from a single sample in a study of OX40 agonist ivuxolimab in advanced cancers. Sequencing used immunoSEQ multiplex PCR; TCRdb keeps in-frame clones, though not all of them. The sample consists of tens of thousands of clones, roughly 88% of them appearing once. The sample consisted of CD4+ or CD8+ T cells sorted from blood, taken in a trial of the OX40 agonist ivuxolimab. The source of these receptors is an adult with an advanced solid tumor such as melanoma, head and neck, liver or kidney cancer. Each CDR3 is given with its conserved first and last residue. D genes are given only for firm matches. Where a row states a size, it is once, few, many or the class of an expanded clone; other rows omit it.

TRBJ2-1 | TRBD1 | . | TRBV27 | TGTGCCAGCAGTTTATACGGGGACAGGTCCAATGAGCAGTTCTTC | CASSLYGDRSNEQFF
TRBJ1-6 | . | few | TRBV6-5 | TGTGCCAGCAGTTACTCGAAGGGCAGCGCCCTCCACTTT | CASSYSKGSALHF
TRBJ1-1 | . | few | TRBV6-6 | TGTGCCAGCTTCACGACGGGGACTGAAGCTTTCTTT | CASFTTGTEAFF
TRBJ1-6 | . | . | TRBV7-3 | TGTGCCAGCAGCCCCGGGACCGCGAATTCACCCCTCCACTTT | CASSPGTANSPLHF
TRBJ1-6 | . | . | TRBV28 | TGTGCCAGCAGTCCCTCGAATGTGTCACCCCTCCACTTT | CASSPSNVSPLHF
TRBJ1-3 | . | . | TRBV9 | TGTGCCAGCAGCGGATTGTCCCCTGGAAACACCATATATTTT | CASSGLSPGNTIYF
TRBJ1-2 | TRBD1 | . | TRBV7-9 | TGTGCCAGCAAGCCGGACAGGGAATATGGCTACACCTTC | CASKPDREYGYTF
TRBJ1-2 | . | . | TRBV7-9 | TGTGCCAGCAGCTTAGCGCAGGGCGGCTACACCTTC | CASSLAQGGYTF
TRBJ1-6 | . | few | TRBV6-1 | TGTGCCAGCAGGGACTACGATTCACCCCTCCACTTT | CASRDYDSPLHF
TRBJ2-1 | . | . | TRBV18 | TGTGCCAGCTCACCGGAGGCAGGGCCGAACAATGAGCAGTTCTTC | CASSPEAGPNNEQFF
TRBJ2-7 | . | . | TRBV25-1 | TGTGCCAGCAGTGATCACAGATCCTACGAGCAGTACTTC | CASSDHRSYEQYF
TRBJ2-2 | . | . | TRBV9 | TGTGCCAGCAGCGTAGCCCTCACCGGGACTTACACCGGGGAGCTGTTTTTT | CASSVALTGTYTGELFF
TRBJ2-2 | . | . | TRBV6-1 | TGTGCCAGCAGTGAACTGCGTTCCCCGGACACCGGGGAGCTGTTTTTT | CASSELRSPDTGELFF
TRBJ1-4 | TRBD1 | . | TRBV9 | TGTGCCAGCAGCCCTCAGGGGGATGCAACTAATGAAAAACTGTTTTTT | CASSPQGDATNEKLFF
TRBJ2-2 | TRBD2 | . | TRBV6-5 | TGTGCCAGCAGTTGGACTAGCGCCGGGGAGCTGTTTTTT | CASSWTSAGELFF
TRBJ2-6 | . | . | TRBV9 | TGTGCCAGCAGCGTAGTTATCGGGGTCTCTGGGGCCAACGTCCTGACTTTC | CASSVVIGVSGANVLTF
TRBJ2-2 | . | . | TRBV27 | TGTGCCAGCAGAATGGACAGTCTCACCGGGGAGCTGTTTTTT | CASRMDSLTGELFF
TRBJ1-1 | . | . | TRBV10-3 | TGTGCCAACAGACAGCATTTGAACACTGAAGCTTTCTTT | CANRQHLNTEAFF
TRBJ1-1 | . | . | TRBV19 | TGTGCCAGTATCTGGAACACTGAAGCTTTCTTT | CASIWNTEAFF
TRBJ2-5 | . | . | TRBV6-5 | TGTGCCAGTAACTCCCAAGGGGGGGGCGAGACCCAGTACTTC | CASNSQGGGETQYF
TRBJ2-7 | TRBD1 | . | TRBV19 | TGTGCCAGTACCGTATCCCTTTGGGACAGGGGGCCCGACGAGCAGTACTTC | CASTVSLWDRGPDEQYF
TRBJ2-1 | TRBD2 | . | TRBV11-2 | TGTGCCAGCAGCAGCCGGACTAGCGGGGGGGGTAATGAGCAGTTCTTC | CASSSRTSGGGNEQFF
TRBJ1-1 | TRBD1 | . | TRBV7-9 | TGTGCCAGCAGCCCCGACAGGGGGATAAACACTGAAGCTTTCTTT | CASSPDRGINTEAFF
TRBJ1-1 | . | . | TRBV9 | TGTGCCAGCAGCCCGACGGCCTTGAACACTGAAGCTTTCTTT | CASSPTALNTEAFF
TRBJ1-1 | . | . | TRBV11-3 | TGTGCCAGCAGCTTACATGGAGGGATGAACACTGAAGCTTTCTTT | CASSLHGGMNTEAFF
TRBJ1-1 | . | . | TRBV6-5 | TGTGCCAGCATAGACTTCTCGAACACTGAAGCTTTCTTT | CASIDFSNTEAFF
TRBJ2-1 | . | . | TRBV5-4 | TGTGCCAGCAGCTTGGGGCGCGGTGAGCAGTTCTTC | CASSLGRGEQFF
TRBJ1-4 | . | . | TRBV6-4 | TGTGCCAGCAGTGAGAGGGGGTTAATTGAAAAACTGTTTTTT | CASSERGLIEKLFF
TRBJ2-5 | . | . | TRBV7-6 | TGTGCCAGCAGCTTAACATGGCAGGGACAAGAGACCCAGTACTTC | CASSLTWQGQETQYF
TRBJ1-1 | . | . | TRBV2 | TGTGCCAGCAGTGTCTCGGTCGGGGCTTTCTTT | CASSVSVGAFF
TRBJ1-1 | . | . | TRBV7-6 | TGTGCCAGCAGCTCCTTCCAGGGGTCAGAAGCTTTCTTT | CASSSFQGSEAFF
TRBJ2-5 | TRBD2 | once | TRBV5-8 | TGTGCCAGCAGCCCGAACCCCGGGACTAGCGGGGGGGAGACCCAGTACTTC | CASSPNPGTSGGETQYF
TRBJ2-5 | TRBD2 | . | TRBV6-5 | TGTGCCAGCAGTTACTCAGCGGGGGCACTGGAGACCCAGTACTTC | CASSYSAGALETQYF
TRBJ1-6 | TRBD1 | . | TRBV2 | TGTGCCTCCCACGGACAGGGGGCTATGGATAATTCACCCCTCCACTTT | CASHGQGAMDNSPLHF
TRBJ1-2 | . | once | TRBV5-4 | TGTGCCAGCAGCTTGGCCAACAGGGTATCTAACTATGGCTACACCTTC | CASSLANRVSNYGYTF
TRBJ2-7 | . | . | TRBV9 | TGTGCCAGCAGCGTAGCTACAGGGCGGGAGCAGTACTTC | CASSVATGREQYF
TRBJ2-1 | . | . | TRBV19 | TGTGCCAGTAGTATAGTAGGGGACCCAACTTACAATGAGCAGTTCTTC | CASSIVGDPTYNEQFF
TRBJ2-2 | . | once | TRBV4-2 | TGTGCCAGCAGCCAAGCCGGGGAGCTGTTTTTT | CASSQAGELFF
TRBJ1-4 | . | . | TRBV5-4 | TGTGCCAGCAGCTTGGGCAGGGGCGAAAAACTGTTTTTT | CASSLGRGEKLFF
TRBJ2-1 | . | . | TRBV19 | TGTGCCAGTAGCCTAGGGACATACCTCTACAATGAGCAGTTCTTC | CASSLGTYLYNEQFF
TRBJ1-2 | TRBD1 | few | TRBV4-2 | TGTGCCAGCAGCCAAGAACACAGGGGTTCGTATGGCTACACCTTC | CASSQEHRGSYGYTF
TRBJ1-1 | . | . | TRBV30 | TGTGCCTGGAGTGTAGCAGGGGACACTGAAGCTTTCTTT | CAWSVAGDTEAFF
TRBJ1-3 | . | . | TRBV28 | TGTGCCAGCAGTGTTGGACCGTGGGCCTCGAAAGGAAACACCATATATTTT | CASSVGPWASKGNTIYF
TRBJ1-1 | . | . | TRBV5-8 | TGTGCCAGCAGCCAAAAGGGGGACACTGAAGCTTTCTTT | CASSQKGDTEAFF
TRBJ2-7 | TRBD1 | . | TRBV28 | TGTGCCAGCAGTCCCGGACAGGGTGGGCAGTACTTC | CASSPGQGGQYF
TRBJ2-3 | TRBD1 | . | TRBV19 | TGTGCCAGTAGTACGGCAGGGGGTACTAGCACAGATACGCAGTATTTT | CASSTAGGTSTDTQYF
TRBJ2-7 | . | . | TRBV28 | TGTGCCAGCAGCCGACTCCGGGACCCAAAGGGCGAGCAGTACTTC | CASSRLRDPKGEQYF
TRBJ2-7 | TRBD2 | once | TRBV27 | TGTGCCAGCAGTTTAACTAGCGTGGCCTACGAGCAGTACTTC | CASSLTSVAYEQYF
TRBJ2-1 | . | . | TRBV7-2 | TGTGCCAGCACCCATGGGGCGGGCTCCTACAATGAGCAGTTCTTC | CASTHGAGSYNEQFF
TRBJ2-1 | . | . | TRBV6-5 | TGTGCCAGCAGTTCCACTAACAATGAGCAGTTCTTC | CASSSTNNEQFF
TRBJ1-1 | TRBD1 | . | TRBV7-6 | TGTGCCAGCAGCCCAGGGGGATCGAACACTGAAGCTTTCTTT | CASSPGGSNTEAFF
TRBJ1-1 | TRBD1 | . | TRBV4-3 | TGCGCCAGCAGCCAAGAAATCCGGACAGGAGGGACTGAAGCTTTCTTT | CASSQEIRTGGTEAFF
TRBJ1-2 | TRBD1 | medium-sized | TRBV27 | TGTGCCAGCAGTTTTGGACAGGGAGGGCACTATGGCTACACCTTC | CASSFGQGGHYGYTF